Given below is one TCR beta chain in context. This same CDR3 is encoded by further DNA sequences in the sample. This CDR3 is 15 amino acids long. Germline CDR1 and CDR2: SGHDN and FVKESK. V lost 1 base to trimming and J lost 1 base, with 8 bases between them. Some clones are missing from TCRdb's copy, which holds only in-frame ones; the method was immunoSEQ multiplex PCR. This sample has more than 95,000 clones; roughly 91% occur once, and the top ten carry 15% to 20%. The data belong to a study of control samples from healthy donors and cancer patients. The specimen sequenced was PBMCs. The rearrangement links TRBV14 to TRBJ1-3; D not resolved. The clonotype was recovered from a man aged 55-75 years with lung cancer. The CDR3 sequence: CASSQVAFSGNTIYF. In nucleotides, the CDR3 is TGTGCCAGCAGCCAAGTTGCCTTTTCTGGAAACACCATATATTTT.